Given below is one T cell receptor (beta chain) in context. This sample was included in a study of blood T cell repertoires in COVID-19. The wider study: Samples of COVID-19 (acute and convalescent) were obtained from the United States, Italy and Spain. From T cells, B-cell-depleted T cells, or PBMCs came the material, which was cDNA or gDNA.

As originally analysed: Quantification of nucleated cells was approximated via reference gene primer amplification. The table came from immunoSEQ multiplex PCR; TCRdb's copy has only in-frame clones and leaves some out. The V and J calls and the clone size are those of that table, but D and trimming were determined from the DNA. The table records 80,000 to 90,000 clones, approximately 85% of them present only once. V lost 3 bases and J lost 2; bases outside the gene matches: 7. The length of the CDR3 is 17 residues. Per the germline V gene, CDR1 is KGHSH and CDR2 is LQKENI. Patients from Seattle were sampled longitudinally, starting during active infection.

The V and J genes are TRBV18 and TRBJ2-6, with 7 bases aligning to TRBD1. The clonotype originates from a woman of 80 years or more with COVID-19, enrolled during active disease. Sequencing input: peripheral blood. The CDR3 here is CASSPIVQGTGANVLTF. CDR3 nucleotides: TGTGCCAGCTCACCCATCGTACAGGGGACTGGGGCCAACGTCCTGACTTTC.